The 29 T cell receptor beta chains presented below share a single source sample, sequenced in a study of shared clonotypes between healthy human individuals. Method: immunoSEQ multiplex PCR; TCRdb's copy keeps in-frame clones and lacks some. The data show about 1 million clones, with around 74% seen just once and about 1.5% held by the top ten. The sequenced material came from memory CD4+ T cells sorted from blood. As for subset: CD45RA-negative fraction. The receptor set was obtained from a man between 18 and 29 years old in good health.

This clone was observed a handful of times. This chain uses TRBV4-1 with TRBJ2-7, with TRBD2 matching 8 bases. This CDR3 spans 15 amino acids. CDR1 MGHRA and CDR2 YSYEKL come from the germline V gene. With V trimmed by 0 bases and J by 2 bases, 3 bases remained unmatched. The CDR3 is CASSQDETSAYEQYF. The CDR3 nucleotides are TGCGCCAGCAGCCAAGACGAGACTAGCGCCTACGAGCAGTACTTC.

This clone has at least ten counts. Other nucleotide sequences in the sample specify the same CDR3. This rearrangement joins TRBV7-9 to TRBJ2-5; D is tentatively TRBD1 or TRBD2 (5 bases each). V was trimmed by 1 base and J by 5 bases, leaving 8 bases between them. This CDR3 region has 13 residues. Germline loops: CDR1 SEHNR, CDR2 FQNEAQ (reference sequence). The CDR3 sequence: CASSLDEGETQYF. The CDR3, as DNA: TGTGCCAGCAGCTTAGATGAGGGGGAGACCCAGTACTTC. The full variable domain, with the rest looked up from reference TRBV7-9 and TRBJ2-5, is DTGVSQNPRHKITKRGQNVTFRCDPISEHNRLYWYRQTLGQGPEFLTYFQNEAQLEKSRLLSDRFSAERPKGSFSTLEIQRTEQGDSAMYLCASSLDEGETQYFGPGTRLLVL.

With respect to this clone: An end of the junction differs from the germline gene, which may be a read error. V and J are TRBV18 and TRBJ1-2; D is perhaps TRBD1 (5 bases). This CDR3 region has 13 residues. Germline V CDR1 and CDR2: KGHSH, LQKENI. The CDR3 region is CASSPSDTRSYAF. As DNA, the CDR3 is TGTGCCAGCTCACCATCGGACACTCGGAGTTACGCCTTC.

Worth noting for this clone: A read error is the likely source, as a far larger clone sits one nucleotide away. The chain joins TRBV11-2 to TRBJ2-7; D gene uncertain. CDR3 length: 12 residues. V was trimmed by 2 bases and J by 2 bases, leaving 4 bases between them. The germline V gene encodes CDR1 SGHAT and CDR2 FQNNGV. The CDR3 region has the DNA TGTGCCAGCAGCTTAAGGGCCTACGAGCAGTACTTC. As protein: CASSLRAYEQYF. The variable domain in full, completed from reference TRBV11-2 and TRBJ2-7, reads EAGVAQSPRYKIIEKRQSVAFWCNPISGHATLYWYQQILGQGPKLLIQFQNNGVVDDSQLPKDRFSAERLKGVDSTLKIQPAKLEDSAVYLCASSLRAYEQYFGPGTRLTVT.

This sequence joins TRBV30 and TRBJ1-2; D may be TRBD1 (5 bases). Trimming stripped 5 bases from V and 2 bases from J, with 12 bases between. This CDR3 has 13 residues. The germline gives CDR1 GTSNPN, CDR2 SVGIG (reference sequence). CDR3 DNA sequence: TGTGCCTGGGGTACGGACAACAACTATGGCTACACCTTC. This codes for CAWGTDNNYGYTF.

As DNA, the CDR3 is TGTGCCAGTAGTATAGCGGTGTATAGCAATCAGCCCCAGCATTTT. The encoded protein is CASSIAVYSNQPQHF. This rearrangement joins TRBV19 to TRBJ1-5; unclear D gene. Germline-derived CDR1 and CDR2 are LNHDA and SQIVND (reference sequence). V was pared by 1 base and J by 0 bases, with 7 bases between. This CDR3 is built from 15 residues.

The V and J genes are TRBV9 and TRBJ2-1, with unresolved D. V was trimmed by 0 bases and J by 10 bases, leaving 11 bases between them. The CDR3 is made up of 13 amino acids. Germline V lookup: CDR1 SGDLS, CDR2 YYNGEE. CDR3 nucleotide sequence: TGTGCCAGCAGCGTAGTGTCCTCGGTGGAGCAGTTCTTC. Translation: CASSVVSSVEQFF.

This clone appeared a single time. This chain links TRBV5-6 with TRBJ1-1; tentatively, D is TRBD1 (5 bases). Germline V CDR1 and CDR2: SGHDT, YYEEEE. The ends were cut back, 3 bases at V and 6 bases at J, with 15 bases in the middle. This CDR3 contains 14 residues. The CDR3 region is CASSWGASIAEAFF. The CDR3 region has the DNA TGTGCCAGCAGCTGGGGCGCGAGTATAGCTGAAGCTTTCTTT.

The J gene is TRBJ1-2, the V gene TRBV2; TRBD1 aligns across 8 bases. The length of the CDR3 is 15 residues. CDR1 and CDR2 (germline): SNHLY, FYNNEI. V was clipped by 3 bases and J by 2 bases; unmatched bases: 5. The CDR3 nucleotides read TGTGCCAGCAGTGATTGGACAGGGATGAACTATGGCTACACCTTC. It yields the protein CASSDWTGMNYGYTF.

This clone was seen a handful of times. The chain carries TRBV6-1 and TRBJ1-3, with D uncertain. With 1 base removed from V and 0 bases from J, the gap between germline ends came to 13 bases. The CDR3 is made up of 17 amino acids. Germline-derived CDR1 and CDR2 are MNHNS and SASEGT. The CDR3 loop is CASSEGEGSFSGNTIYF. The CDR3 region has the DNA TGTGCCAGCAGTGAAGGGGAAGGATCTTTCTCTGGAAACACCATATATTTT.

A remark on this clone: This CDR3 is also generated by other DNA sequences in the sample. The chain joins TRBV18 to TRBJ1-1, with D perhaps matching TRBD1 (5 bases). The V gene lost 6 bases and the J gene lost 1 base, with 9 bases spanning the gap. The CDR3 contains 13 residues. Germline loops: CDR1 KGHSH, CDR2 LQKENI. The CDR3 DNA follows: TGTGCCAGCTCGTTAGACAGGAACACTGAAGCTTTCTTT. It yields the protein CASSLDRNTEAFF.

The genes are TRBV7-8 and TRBJ2-7; possibly TRBD2 for D (6 bases). Germline CDR1 and CDR2: SGHVS and FQNEAQ. CDR3 length equals 15 residues. The V and J ends lost 5 bases and 7 bases respectively, with 21 bases between them. This CDR3 reads CASSLPGTSTREQYF. The CDR3 DNA reads as TGTGCCAGCAGCCTACCCGGGACTTCAACCAGAGAGCAGTACTTC.

This clone was observed a few times. This rearrangement joins TRBV27 to TRBJ1-6; D remains ambiguous. This CDR3 is 15 amino acids long. The germline V gene encodes CDR1 MNHEY and CDR2 SMNVEV (reference sequence). V gave up 1 base and J gave up 8 bases, with 12 bases separating them. The CDR3 loop reads CASSLLPGVDSPLHF. The DNA for the CDR3 is TGTGCCAGCAGTTTATTGCCGGGAGTAGATTCACCCCTCCACTTT.

In regard to this clone: Its ends do not fully match the called genes, so a read error is possible. The gene calls are TRBV27 and TRBJ1-6; D unresolved. The germline V gene has CDR1 MNHEY and CDR2 SMNVEV (reference sequence). The CDR3 is made up of 15 amino acids. CDR3 bases: TGTGCCACCAGTTTCGGTCCCCAAAGTAATTCACCCCTCCACTTT. Encoded protein: CATSFGPQSNSPLHF.

In its sample, this clone was seen many times. The CDR3 protein is CASSRTSGGKNEQFF. CDR3 in DNA: TGTGCCAGCAGCCGGACTAGCGGAGGCAAGAATGAGCAGTTCTTC. This chain joins TRBV11-2 and TRBJ2-1; 10 nucleotides agree with TRBD2. The V and J ends lost 5 bases and 7 bases, in that order; junction bases with no gene match: 8. The CDR3 runs 15 residues. The germline V gene encodes CDR1 SGHAT and CDR2 FQNNGV.

This clone has just one count. Other DNA sequences of this sample code for an identical CDR3. The CDR3 bases are TGTGCCAGCAGTTCACCGGGACAGGGCTACGAGCAGTACTTC. Its translation is CASSSPGQGYEQYF. This chain connects TRBV6-6 to TRBJ2-7; 9 nucleotides align to TRBD1. The CDR3 is 14 residues long. Germline loops: CDR1 MNHNY, CDR2 SVGAGI (reference sequence). V lost 4 bases and J lost 3; bases outside the gene matches: 4.

J is TRBJ1-2 and V is TRBV6-1, with a possible D match to TRBD1 (6 bases). The CDR3 spans 15 residues. The germline gives CDR1 MNHNS, CDR2 SASEGT. Between the trimmed V and J ends, which lost 4 bases and 4 bases, there was a span of 16 bases. In DNA, the CDR3 is TGTGCCAGCAGTGGTACACAGGGATCGTCCTATGGCTACACCTTC. Translating gives CASSGTQGSSYGYTF.

CDR3 nucleotides: TGTGCCACCTTGACAGGGTCGACTGAAAAACTGTTTTTT. Its protein is CATLTGSTEKLFF. The V call is TRBV6-1, the J call TRBJ1-4; 7 bases align to TRBD1. CDR3 size: 13 residues. Germline CDR1 and CDR2: MNHNS and SASEGT. Trimming at V came to 10 bases and at J to 7 bases, leaving 9 bases not matched to a gene.

Comment on this clone: Additional DNA sequences in this sample encode the identical CDR3. This chain connects TRBV2 to TRBJ2-7; 12 bases map to TRBD1. V shed 5 bases and J 2 bases; nucleotides not matched to a gene: 4. CDR3 length: 15 amino acids. CDR1 SNHLY and CDR2 FYNNEI come from the germline V gene. The CDR3 reads CASSPWDRGPYEQYF. CDR3 sequence (DNA): TGTGCCAGCAGTCCTTGGGACAGGGGGCCCTACGAGCAGTACTTC.

This clone appeared a single time. V gene TRBV5-4 combines with J gene TRBJ2-1; D could derive from TRBD1 or TRBD2 (6 bases each). V lost 0 bases, J lost 4 bases, and 17 bases lay in between. Germline V gene sequence: CDR1 SGHNT, CDR2 YYREEE (reference sequence). This CDR3 is built from 17 residues. CDR3 sequence (DNA): TGTGCCAGCAGCTTGGCCGGATCTGGAGGGGGATACAATGAGCAGTTCTTC. Protein: CASSLAGSGGGYNEQFF.

CDR3 region: CASSPGQGRSEAFF. For the CDR3, the DNA is TGTGCCAGCAGCCCGGGACAGGGGAGGTCTGAAGCTTTCTTT. The V call is TRBV5-4, the J call TRBJ1-1; 10 bases agree with TRBD1. V was clipped by 4 bases and J by 6 bases; unmatched bases: 6. The CDR3 covers 14 residues. Per the germline V gene, CDR1 is SGHNT and CDR2 is YYREEE (reference sequence).

This chain joins TRBV13 and TRBJ2-7, with a weak D call TRBD2 (6 bases). The germline CDR1 and CDR2 sequences are PRHDT and FYEKMQ (reference sequence). V was shortened by 4 bases and J by 4 bases, with 11 bases between the two germline ends. This CDR3 spans 13 amino acids. CDR3 in amino acids: CASSSLGGYEQYF. Written as DNA, the CDR3 is TGTGCCAGCAGCTCCCTTGGGGGGTACGAGCAGTACTTC.

V gene TRBV30 combines with J gene TRBJ1-2, with unresolved D. The CDR3 totals 15 residues. V lost 0 bases to trimming and J lost 1 base, with 12 bases between them. From germline, CDR1 is GTSNPN and CDR2 SVGIG (reference sequence). The CDR3 bases are TGTGCCTGGAGTGTAAAGTCCAATATTAACTATGGCTACACCTTC. It yields the protein CAWSVKSNINYGYTF.

The sample holds one count of this clone. The J gene is TRBJ2-1, the V gene TRBV6-1; D may correspond to TRBD1 or TRBD2 (5 bases each). V was clipped by 9 bases and J by 4 bases, with 16 bases between them. Per germline, CDR1 MNHNS and CDR2 SASEGT. The CDR3 has 14 residues. CDR3 amino acids: CASRIGTDYNEQFF. CDR3 in DNA: TGTGCCAGTAGAATTGGGACGGATTACAATGAGCAGTTCTTC.

The chain links TRBV10-3 to TRBJ2-5; D is possibly TRBD1 (6 bases). Trimming stripped 10 bases from V and 8 bases from J, with 17 bases between. Germline-derived CDR1 and CDR2 are ENHRY and SYGVKD. This CDR3 has 12 residues. The CDR3, as DNA: TGTGCCACCGGACAGTCAACAGAAACCCAGTACTTC. This gives the protein CATGQSTETQYF.

The CDR3 DNA reads TGTGCCATCAGTGCCGGGACAGTCACTACTGAAGCTTTCTTT. It is translated as CAISAGTVTTEAFF. The chain is built from TRBV10-3 and TRBJ1-1; 7 bases align to TRBD1. CDR1 is ENHRY and CDR2 is SYGVKD in the germline V gene. Trimming at V came to 4 bases and at J to 5 bases, leaving 7 bases not matched to a gene. This CDR3 has 14 residues.

This chain uses TRBV7-2 with TRBJ1-2; possible D gene TRBD1, 5 bases. From germline, CDR1 is SGHTA and CDR2 FQGNSA. Trimming removed 6 bases at V and 7 bases at J, with 15 bases between. This CDR3 spans 13 amino acids. The CDR3 DNA follows: TGTGCCAGCAGTCCATTTTCAGGGTCTGGCTACACCTTC. Amino acids: CASSPFSGSGYTF.

V is TRBV11-2 and J is TRBJ2-5; no reliable D call. The V end lost 2 bases, the J end lost 5 bases, and 12 bases lay between the germline ends. Germline V lookup: CDR1 SGHAT, CDR2 FQNNGV. The CDR3 is made up of 14 amino acids. In nucleotides, the CDR3 is TGTGCCAGCAGCTTAAGGCGGCGAGATGAGACCCAGTACTTC. It specifies CASSLRRRDETQYF.

The chain combines TRBV30 with TRBJ1-1; 7 bases match TRBD1. The trim removed 3 bases at V and 5 bases at J, leaving 12 bases unmatched. The CDR3 is 15 amino acids. CDR1 is GTSNPN, CDR2 SVGIG, per germline (reference sequence). CDR3 in DNA: TGTGCCTGGAGCTACAGTCGACAGGGAAGAACTGAAGCTTTCTTT. Translated: CAWSYSRQGRTEAFF.